Each of the 3 T cell receptor beta chains below was sequenced from the same sample in a study of Ad26.COV2.S vaccination and SARS-CoV-2 variants. Treatment here: some 20 received Ad26.COV2.S at low or high dose, single or two shots; roughly 5 received placebo; per-sample allocation not given. Day 63 after the first injection of vaccine or placebo was the sampling time. The table came from immunoSEQ multiplex PCR; TCRdb's copy has only in-frame clones and leaves some out. The repertoire consists of roughly 680,000 clones, with 80% to 90% occurring once and the leading ten covering roughly 1.5%. This specimen was peripheral blood, taken in a trial of Ad26.COV2.S vaccine versus placebo. The receptors derive from a person aged 18-65 years who received the Ad26.COV2.S COVID-19 vaccine or a placebo.

The chain employs TRBV7-2 and TRBJ2-7; D tentatively reads TRBD1 or TRBD2 (6 bases each). Germline lookup yields CDR1 SGHTA and CDR2 FQGNSA. V lost 5 bases to trimming and J lost 1 base, with 18 bases between them. CDR3 length equals 16 residues. CDR3 in amino acids: CASSTLGASVSYEQYF. The DNA for the CDR3 is TGTGCCAGCAGCACCCTGGGGGCTAGCGTTTCCTACGAGCAGTACTTC.

This sequence joins TRBV18 and TRBJ2-6; D uncertain. From germline, CDR1 is KGHSH and CDR2 LQKENI. This CDR3 is 17 amino acids long. Trimming stripped 1 base from V and 0 bases from J, with 10 bases between. As DNA, the CDR3 is TGTGCCAGCTCACCACTAGAGGTCAGCTCTGGGGCCAACGTCCTGACTTTC. This sequence encodes CASSPLEVSSGANVLTF.

This rearrangement joins TRBV5-5 to TRBJ2-1; TRBD1 agrees at 10 bases. Germline V gives CDR1 SGHKS, CDR2 YYEKEE (reference sequence). The length of the CDR3 is 15 residues. The junction had 5 bases not matched to a gene; V was cut back by 4 bases and J by 4 bases. The CDR3 DNA reads TGTGCCAGCAGCCCCGGGACAGGGGTGTACAATGAGCAGTTCTTC. It specifies CASSPGTGVYNEQFF.